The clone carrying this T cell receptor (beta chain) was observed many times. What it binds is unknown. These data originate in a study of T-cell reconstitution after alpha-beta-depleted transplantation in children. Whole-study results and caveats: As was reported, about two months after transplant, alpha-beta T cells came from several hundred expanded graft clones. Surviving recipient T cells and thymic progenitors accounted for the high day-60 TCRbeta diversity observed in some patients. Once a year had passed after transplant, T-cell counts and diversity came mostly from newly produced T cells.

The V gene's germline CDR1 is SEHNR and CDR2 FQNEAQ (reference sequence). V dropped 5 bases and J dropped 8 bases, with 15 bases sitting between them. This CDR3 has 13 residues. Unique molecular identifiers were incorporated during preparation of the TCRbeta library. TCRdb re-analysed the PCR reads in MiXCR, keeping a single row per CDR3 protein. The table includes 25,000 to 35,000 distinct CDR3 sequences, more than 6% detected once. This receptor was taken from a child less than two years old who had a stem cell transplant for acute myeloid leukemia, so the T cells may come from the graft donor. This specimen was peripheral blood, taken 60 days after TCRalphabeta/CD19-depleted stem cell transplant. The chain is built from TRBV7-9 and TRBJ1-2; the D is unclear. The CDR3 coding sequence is TGTGCCAGCAGCCAGGACGCAAGGATGGGCTACACCTTC. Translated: CASSQDARMGYTF.